This passage covers 13 T cell receptor beta chains from one sample sequenced in a study of CD8 T cells in ankylosing spondylitis. TCRdb redid the calling of the 5' RACE reads with MiXCR, one entry per CDR3 protein. The sample records 100,000 to 150,000 distinct CDR3 sequences, approximately 9.9% being singletons. The sample comprised blood, either unsorted or a sorted T cell fraction (not recorded which). All receptors come from a male donor with ankylosing spondylitis or in good health (not recorded which).

This clonotype was recorded at least ten times. The rearrangement joins TRBV7-3 to TRBJ2-3; perhaps TRBD1 as D (5 bases). Germline loops: CDR1 SGHTA, CDR2 FQGTGA. Between the trimmed V and J ends, which lost 5 bases and 5 bases, there was a span of 17 bases. The CDR3 contains 15 residues. The CDR3 region is CASSPGLSLGDTQYF. CDR3 nucleotides: TGTGCCAGCAGCCCAGGGTTGTCTCTCGGAGATACGCAGTATTTT.

The chain carries TRBV15 and TRBJ2-3, with 13 positions matching TRBD2. The CDR3 spans 16 residues. Trimming cost V 5 bases and J 1 base; bases outside gene matches: 3. Looked up from germline, CDR1 is LNHNV and CDR2 is YYDKDF (reference sequence). CDR3 amino acids: CATSWTSGSRTDTQYF. For the CDR3, the DNA is TGTGCCACCAGCTGGACTAGCGGGAGCCGCACAGATACGCAGTATTTT.

The rearrangement uses TRBV10-2 and TRBJ1-1, with D possibly TRBD1 on 5 matching bases. Germline V lookup: CDR1 WSHSY, CDR2 SAAADI. Trimming shortened V by 0 bases and J by 4 bases, and 12 bases separated the two germline ends. This CDR3 has 15 amino acids. Here the CDR3 reads CASSESKVRGTEAFF. The CDR3, as DNA: TGCGCCAGCAGTGAGTCAAAAGTAAGGGGCACTGAAGCTTTCTTT.

The chain joins TRBV20-1 to TRBJ2-7; the D gene is possibly TRBD1 (5 bases). V lost 5 bases, J lost 3 bases, and 8 bases lay in between. This CDR3 has 11 amino acids. Germline V lookup: CDR1 DFQATT, CDR2 SNEGSKA (reference sequence). The chain's CDR3 is CSAGAIYEQYF. DNA for the CDR3: TGCAGTGCTGGGGCCATCTACGAGCAGTACTTC.

This clonotype appeared a few times. The J gene is TRBJ1-1, the V gene TRBV20-1; D is ambiguous. The CDR3 is 13 residues long. V lost 2 bases and J lost 5, with 12 bases in between. Germline V lookup: CDR1 DFQATT, CDR2 SNEGSKA (reference sequence). Here the CDR3 reads CSARISIGTEAFF. The CDR3 coding sequence is TGCAGTGCTAGAATCTCGATAGGGACTGAAGCTTTCTTT.

This clonotype was observed a handful of times. The chain recombines TRBV7-9 with TRBJ2-2; D might be TRBD2 (6 bases). The CDR3 runs 15 residues. Germline V gives CDR1 SEHNR, CDR2 FQNEAQ (reference sequence). The germline V and J ends were trimmed by 5 bases and 5 bases, with 15 bases remaining between them. CDR3 region: CASSPTGLHTGELFF. DNA for the CDR3: TGTGCCAGCAGCCCGACGGGACTCCATACCGGGGAGCTGTTTTTT. The full variable domain, with the rest looked up from reference TRBV7-9 and TRBJ2-2, is DTGVSQNPRHKITKRGQNVTFRCDPISEHNRLYWYRQTLGQGPEFLTYFQNEAQLEKSRLLSDRFSAERPKGSFSTLEIQRTEQGDSAMYLCASSPTGLHTGELFFGEGSRLTVL.

This clonotype is a singleton in its sample. The rearrangement joins TRBV7-9 to TRBJ2-7, with 9 bases that match TRBD1. The V segment lost 5 bases and the J segment 5 bases; nucleotides outside the gene matches: 10. Germline-derived CDR1 and CDR2 are SEHNR and FQNEAQ (reference sequence). The CDR3 consists of 15 residues. The CDR3 region has the DNA TGTGCCAGCAGCCCAACAGGGGGCCTTCTCCACGAGCAGTACTTC. Translating gives CASSPTGGLLHEQYF.

This clonotype was seen ten or more times. J is TRBJ2-3 and V is TRBV29-1; D uncertain. The CDR3 spans 13 residues. V was clipped by 6 bases and J by 0 bases, with 10 bases between them. CDR1 and CDR2 (germline): SQVTM, ANQGSEA. CDR3 loop: CSVRKSSTDTQYF. CDR3 coding DNA: TGCAGCGTCAGGAAGTCTAGCACAGATACGCAGTATTTT.

The sample holds many counts of this clonotype. The chain combines TRBV12-3 or TRBV12-4 with TRBJ2-5, with TRBD2 as a possible D gene (5 bases). The CDR3 spans 14 residues. Trimming shortened V by 6 bases and J by 1 base, and 12 bases separated the two germline ends. The CDR3 region has the DNA TGTGCCAGCAGCACCCTAGCAGTCCAAGAGACCCAGTACTTC. Amino acids: CASSTLAVQETQYF.

This clonotype was found many times. The chain links TRBV29-1 to TRBJ2-4; 7 nucleotides line up with TRBD1. Germline assignment: CDR1 SQVTM and CDR2 ANQGSEA. The CDR3 has 14 residues. The trim removed 6 bases at V and 0 bases at J, leaving 5 bases unmatched. CDR3 bases: TGCAGCGTGACGGACAGGCTAGCCAAAAACATTCAGTACTTC. It is translated as CSVTDRLAKNIQYF. Drawing the rest from reference TRBV29-1 and TRBJ2-4, the complete variable domain is SAVISQKPSRDICQRGTSLTIQCQVDSQVTMMFWYRQQPGQSLTLIATANQGSEATYESGFVIDKFPISRPNLTFSTLTVSNMSPEDSSIYLCSVTDRLAKNIQYFGAGTRLSVL.

This clonotype was counted a few times. The rearrangement uses TRBV7-2 and TRBJ2-7; maybe TRBD1 (6 bases). From germline, CDR1 is SGHTA and CDR2 FQGNSA. Between the trimmed V and J ends, which lost 5 bases and 7 bases, there was a span of 21 bases. The CDR3 length is 15 residues. CDR3 in DNA: TGTGCCAGCAGCCAGGGTTTGGGGGCGAAGGGTGAGCAGTACTTC. Its protein product is CASSQGLGAKGEQYF.

This clonotype turned up a few times. The rearrangement joins TRBV20-1 to TRBJ2-7; 13 positions match TRBD2. The CDR3 is made up of 17 amino acids. With V trimmed by 0 bases and J by 2 bases, 7 bases remained unmatched. Germline lookup yields CDR1 DFQATT and CDR2 SNEGSKA (reference sequence). CDR3 sequence (DNA): TGCAGTGCTAGAGATTGGGGACTAGCGGGAAGGGCCTACGAGCAGTACTTC. Amino acids: CSARDWGLAGRAYEQYF.

This clonotype was found many times. This chain connects TRBV4-3 to TRBJ1-5; D is uncertain. Germline values: CDR1 LGHNA, CDR2 YSLEER. Trimming removed 2 bases at V and 6 bases at J, with 11 bases between. This CDR3 region has 14 residues. CDR3 amino acids: CASSQSVSRQPQHF. DNA of the CDR3: TGCGCCAGCAGCCAAAGTGTGAGTCGTCAGCCCCAGCATTTT.